This TCR beta chain emerged from a study of molecular identifiers for immune sequencing clone quantification. In the study overall: In replicates, RNA from approximately 20,000 or 100,000 naive CD8 cells was divided five ways and four parts were sequenced.

A CD8+CD4-CCR7+CD45RA+ phenotype served as the sorting definition for naive CD8 T cells. This clonotype was seen a few times. What it recognizes is unknown. Findings and caveats of the study: Reportedly, one cell's Jurkat TCR RNA was detected within 1,100,000 naive CD8 cells.

Bulk TCR libraries used previously described methods and listed TCR primers. A single record per CDR3 protein comes from TCRdb applying MiXCR to the PCR reads. The sample shows about 510,000 distinct CDR3 sequences, 20% to 25% of them seen only once. The sample taken for sequencing was naive CD8+ T cells from blood, with Jurkat cell RNA spiked in. The subset denotes: FACS-sorted CD8+CD4-CCR7+CD45RA+ naive T cells. The clonotype originates from a human donor in good health. Some libraries in this study had Jurkat cell RNA spiked in.

CDR3 amino acids: CSVLGTSGGYNEQFF. In nucleotides, the CDR3 is TGCAGCGTCCTAGGGACTAGCGGGGGATACAATGAGCAGTTCTTC. V and J are TRBV29-1 and TRBJ2-1, with 14 bases aligning to TRBD2. Per the germline V gene, CDR1 is SQVTM and CDR2 is ANQGSEA. The CDR3 runs to 15 residues. The V gene end was trimmed by 6 bases and the J gene end by 4 bases; junction bases not matched to a gene: 5.